This T cell receptor (beta chain) comes out of a study of T cell responses to AZD1222 COVID-19 vaccine. Study-level points and caveats: The number of AZD1222 recipients seropositive at baseline was only five to seven.

Sequencing was performed with immunoSEQ multiplex PCR; in TCRdb, only in-frame clones are kept and a portion is missing. The data show some 74,000 clones, around 81% seen once. Germline CDR1 MDHEN, CDR2 SYDVKM. The CDR3 runs to 15 residues. Trimming stripped 3 bases from V and 2 bases from J, with 8 bases between. Regarding this clone: Its antigen is undetermined.

The TCR sequence derives from an adult in good health. The rearrangement uses TRBV28 and TRBJ2-6; the D is unclear. This specimen consisted of peripheral blood, obtained on day 0 of AZD1222 vaccination. The CDR3 spells CASSLSGAGANVLTF. Here the CDR3 DNA reads TGTGCCAGCAGTTTGTCCGGCGCTGGGGCCAACGTCCTGACTTTC.